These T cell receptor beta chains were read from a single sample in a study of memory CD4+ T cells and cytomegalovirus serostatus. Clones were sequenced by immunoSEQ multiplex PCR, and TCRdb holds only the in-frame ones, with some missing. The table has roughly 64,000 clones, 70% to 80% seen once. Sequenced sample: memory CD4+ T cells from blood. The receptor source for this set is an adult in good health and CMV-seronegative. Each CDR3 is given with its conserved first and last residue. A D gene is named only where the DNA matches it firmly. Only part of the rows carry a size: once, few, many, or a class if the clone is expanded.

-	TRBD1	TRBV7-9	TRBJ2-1	TGTGCCAGCAGCTCCGATTTGTCGGGGACAGGGATCAATGAGCAGTTCTTC	CASSSDLSGTGINEQFF
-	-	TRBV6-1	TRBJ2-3	TGTGCCAGCACACAAGGCGGGAATTACGCAGATACGCAGTATTTT	CASTQGGNYADTQYF
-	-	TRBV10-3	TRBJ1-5	TGTGCCATCAGTGAGTCGTATAGCAATCAGCCCCAGCATTTT	CAISESYSNQPQHF
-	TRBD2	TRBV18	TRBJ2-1	TGTGCCAGCTCACCAAGCGGGAGGGACTACAATGAGCAGTTCTTC	CASSPSGRDYNEQFF
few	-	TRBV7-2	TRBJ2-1	TGTGCCAGCAGTTTTAGTTCGGGTGCCTACAATGAGCAGTTCTTC	CASSFSSGAYNEQFF
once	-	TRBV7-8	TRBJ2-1	TGTGCCAGCAGCGCCCGGGACTCTTCCTACAATGAGCAGTTCTTC	CASSARDSSYNEQFF
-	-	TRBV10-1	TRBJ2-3	TGCGCCAGCGGCGAGGCCGTCGGCACAGATACGCAGTATTTT	CASGEAVGTDTQYF
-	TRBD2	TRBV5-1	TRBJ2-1	TGCGCCAGCAGCTTGGCGACTAGCGGGAGCAATGAGCAGTTCTTC	CASSLATSGSNEQFF
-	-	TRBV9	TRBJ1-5	TGTGCCAGCAGCGTAGGGACTCAACAGCCCCAGCATTTT	CASSVGTQQPQHF
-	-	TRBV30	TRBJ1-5	TGTGCCTGGAGTGGGGGGGGTGGCAATCAGCCCCAGCATTTT	CAWSGGGGNQPQHF
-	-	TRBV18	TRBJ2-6	TGTGCCAGCTCCCTAAGACAGAGCTCTGGGGCCAACGTCCTGACTTTC	CASSLRQSSGANVLTF
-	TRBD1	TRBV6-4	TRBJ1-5	TGTGCCAGCAGTTTGGACAGGGATCAGCCCCAGCATTTT	CASSLDRDQPQHF
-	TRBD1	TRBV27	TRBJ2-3	TGTGCCAGCAGTCCCCCACCACCGACAGGGCCCTCACTCCGTTTT	CASSPPPPTGPSLRF
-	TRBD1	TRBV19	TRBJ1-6	TGTGCCAGTAGTATACTCGGCCAGGGGGCTAGTTCACCCCTCCACTTT	CASSILGQGASSPLHF
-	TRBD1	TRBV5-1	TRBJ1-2	TGCGCCAGCAGCGAGGACAGGGGGACTTTCTATGGCTACACCTTC	CASSEDRGTFYGYTF
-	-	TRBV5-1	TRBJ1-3	TGCGCCAGCAGCTTGACAGCCTCTGGAAACACCATATATTTT	CASSLTASGNTIYF
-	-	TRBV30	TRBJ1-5	TGTGCCTGGAGTGTACTGCTGGGCAATCAGCCCCAGCATTTT	CAWSVLLGNQPQHF
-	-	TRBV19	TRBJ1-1	TGTGCCAGTAGCCGCCCGGAGTATTTCACTGAAGCTTTCTTT	CASSRPEYFTEAFF
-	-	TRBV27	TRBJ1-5	TGTGCCAGCAGTTCGCAGGGGCGTCCCAGCAATCAGCCCCAGCATTTT	CASSSQGRPSNQPQHF
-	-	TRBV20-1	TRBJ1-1	TGCAGTGCACCGGAGAACACTGAAGCTTTCTTT	CSAPENTEAFF
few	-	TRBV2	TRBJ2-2	TGTGCCAGCAGTGAAGATACCGGGGAGCTGTTTTTT	CASSEDTGELFF
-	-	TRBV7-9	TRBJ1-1	TGTGCCAGCAGCTTATTTATAACGATCGGTCGCAGAGTTAACACTGAAGCTTTCTTT	CASSLFITIGRRVNTEAFF
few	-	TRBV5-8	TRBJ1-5	TGTGCCAGCAGCTTGTGGGGGGGTGCAGCGACACGGATCAAGGCCCAGCATTTT	CASSLWGGAATRIKAQHF
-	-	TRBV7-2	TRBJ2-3	TGTGCCAGCAGCTTAGATCGGGTCAGCACAGATACGCAGTATTTT	CASSLDRVSTDTQYF
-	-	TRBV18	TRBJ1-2	TGTGCCAGCTCGGGGGAAGACTATGGCTACACCTTC	CASSGEDYGYTF
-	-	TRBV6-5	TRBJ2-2	TGTGCCAGCAGTTACTCACGGGACACGAACACCGGGGAGCTGTTTTTT	CASSYSRDTNTGELFF
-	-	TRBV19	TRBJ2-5	TGTGCCAGTAGTATTGGCAGGGTAGAGACCCAGTACTTC	CASSIGRVETQYF
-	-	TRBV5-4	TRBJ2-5	TGTGCCAGCAGCTTGGACCCTAGCCGGCAGGGTGAGACCCAGTACTTC	CASSLDPSRQGETQYF
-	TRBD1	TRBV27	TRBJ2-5	TGTGCCAGCAAACCACTCGGGACAGCTAAAGAGACCCAGTACTTC	CASKPLGTAKETQYF
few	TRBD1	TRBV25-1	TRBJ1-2	TGTGCCAGCACCTCGGACAGGGTTGGCTACACCTTC	CASTSDRVGYTF
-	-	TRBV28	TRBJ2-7	TGTGCCAGCACTACCGCCCTGGGCGAGCAGTACTTC	CASTTALGEQYF
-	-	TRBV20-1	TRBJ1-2	TGCAGTCCGGGCTCTGGCTACACCTTC	CSPGSGYTF
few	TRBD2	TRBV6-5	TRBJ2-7	TGTGCCAGCAGTAAACTAAGCGGGACTTACTACGAGCAGTACTTC	CASSKLSGTYYEQYF
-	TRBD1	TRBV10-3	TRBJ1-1	TGTGCCATCAGCGGGACAGGATACACTGAAGCTTTCTTT	CAISGTGYTEAFF
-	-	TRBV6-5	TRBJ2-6	TGTGCCAGCAGTTCCCCAGGTGAGGGGGCCAACGTCCTGACTTTC	CASSSPGEGANVLTF
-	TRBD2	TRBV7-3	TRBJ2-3	TGTGCCAGCAGCCCGGCCGGGACTAGCGGAGATACGCAGTATTTT	CASSPAGTSGDTQYF
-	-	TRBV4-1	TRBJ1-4	TGCGCCAGCAGCAAAGATGGGGGGGCTTTTAATGAAAAACTGTTTTTT	CASSKDGGAFNEKLFF
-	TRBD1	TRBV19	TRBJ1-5	TGTGCCAGTAGGACGACAGGGAGGGATCAGCCCCAGCATTTT	CASRTTGRDQPQHF
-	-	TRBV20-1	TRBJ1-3	TGCAGTGGGGTCTCTGGAAACACCATATATTTT	CSGVSGNTIYF
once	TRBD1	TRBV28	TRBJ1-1	TGTGCCAGCAGTTTGGGAGGACAGGCTTTTGAAGCTTTCTTT	CASSLGGQAFEAFF
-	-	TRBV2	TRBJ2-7	TGTGCCAGCAGTGAAAAGGGTTACGAGCAGTACTTC	CASSEKGYEQYF
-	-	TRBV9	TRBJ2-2	TGTGCCAGCAGCGTAGACTGGTACACCGGGGAGCTGTTTTTT	CASSVDWYTGELFF